These 6 T cell receptor beta chains originate from one sample sequenced in a study of blood T cell repertoires in COVID-19 (TCRdb year 2020). The protocol used for the library was the immunoSEQ multiplex PCR assay. TCRdb mirrors the immuneACCESS table, restricted to in-frame sequences. Some clones are absent from its copies; in checked studies, under half trace to an unresolved V gene, and the reason for the others is unknown. Within this sample are 380,000 or so clones, with about 86% of them counted one time only. The ten largest clonotypes hold roughly 6.6% of the sample. Sample: peripheral blood. Every receptor here comes from an older woman with COVID-19, enrolled during active disease.

V is TRBV9 and J is TRBJ2-1; 10 bases map to TRBD1. Germline-derived CDR1 and CDR2 are SGDLS and YYNGEE. There are 15 residues in the CDR3. J gave up 8 bases and V 3 bases, and 8 bases lay outside the gene matches. The CDR3: CASSDLGTGEYEQFF. CDR3 in DNA: TGTGCCAGCAGCGACCTAGGGACAGGGGAGTATGAGCAGTTCTTC.

The J gene is TRBJ2-1, the V gene TRBV19, with TRBD1 matching 8 bases. Germline V gene data show CDR1 as LNHDA and CDR2 as SQIVND (reference sequence). The CDR3 consists of 13 residues. V trimming: 6 bases; J trimming: 9 bases; junction bases outside the gene matches: 7. Written as DNA, the CDR3 is TGTGCCAGTAGCTTACAGGGGGTGGGTGAGCAGTTCTTC. Protein: CASSLQGVGEQFF.

The chain recombines TRBV29-1 with TRBJ2-3; possibly TRBD1 for D (6 bases). V lost 6 bases and J lost 4, with 11 bases in between. The CDR3 contains 12 residues. Germline V gives CDR1 SQVTM, CDR2 ANQGSEA. CDR3 sequence: CSVGDTPDTQYF. As DNA, the CDR3 is TGCAGCGTCGGGGACACCCCAGATACGCAGTATTTT.

V is TRBV6-1 and J is TRBJ2-3, with D perhaps matching TRBD2 (5 bases). This CDR3 comprises 16 residues. Germline V CDR1 and CDR2: MNHNS, SASEGT. V was trimmed by 6 bases and J by 4 bases, leaving 20 bases between them. CDR3 sequence: CASSEPASREADTQYF. The CDR3 DNA is TGTGCCAGCAGCGAACCCGCTAGCAGAGAGGCAGATACGCAGTATTTT.

The chain recombines TRBV20-1 with TRBJ2-7, with 10 bases lining up with TRBD1. The germline V gene has CDR1 DFQATT and CDR2 SNEGSKA (reference sequence). The CDR3 contains 15 residues. The ends lost 3 bases at V and 5 bases at J; junction bases unmatched: 10. The CDR3 loop is CSASMLGQGFNEQYF. In DNA form, the CDR3 reads TGCAGTGCTAGTATGTTGGGACAGGGGTTTAACGAGCAGTACTTC.

The chain uses TRBV7-9 and TRBJ2-1; 7 bases match TRBD2. Germline CDR1 SEHNR, CDR2 FQNEAQ (reference sequence). The CDR3 runs 15 residues. With V trimmed by 5 bases and J by 2 bases, 6 bases remained unmatched. The CDR3 here is CASSLLAAAYNEQFF. As DNA, the CDR3 is TGTGCCAGCAGCCTCCTAGCGGCTGCCTACAATGAGCAGTTCTTC.